The 23 T cell receptor beta chains below were found in one sample sequenced in a study of T cell repertoires in cytomegalovirus infection. TCRdb processed the reads anew with MiXCR; each CDR3 protein has one entry. This sample has roughly 320,000 distinct CDR3 sequences, with 9.6% found just once. Material: PBMCs. The source of these receptors is a human donor in good health (CMV status not recorded). Some clones in this sample may be carry-over from other donors' samples.

The chain has TRBV20-1 and TRBJ2-2; the match to TRBD2 covers 9 bases. Unmatched junction bases numbered 12, after V lost 0 bases and J lost 4 bases. Germline lookup yields CDR1 DFQATT and CDR2 SNEGSKA (reference sequence). This CDR3 comprises 18 residues. CDR3 in DNA: TGCAGTGCTAGAGATCGTTTGTTGGGACTAGCTTTCACCGGGGAGCTGTTTTTT. This sequence encodes CSARDRLLGLAFTGELFF.

This clonotype was seen many times. This rearrangement joins TRBV19 to TRBJ1-2; 8 bases line up with TRBD1. The germline CDR1 and CDR2 sequences are LNHDA and SQIVND (reference sequence). The CDR3 runs to 13 residues. V trimming: 2 bases; J trimming: 7 bases; junction bases outside the gene matches: 3. CDR3 sequence: CASSITGGSGYTF. The CDR3 nucleotides read TGTGCCAGTAGTATAACAGGGGGATCTGGCTACACCTTC.

This clonotype occurred many times. The J gene is TRBJ1-5, the V gene TRBV6-1, with TRBD1 as a possible D gene (5 bases). The V gene lost 3 bases and the J gene lost 3 bases, with 9 bases spanning the gap. Germline assignment: CDR1 MNHNS and CDR2 SASEGT. The CDR3 runs 14 residues. DNA of the CDR3: TGTGCCAGCAGTGACAGGACATTCAATCAGCCCCAGCATTTT. Protein: CASSDRTFNQPQHF.

V is TRBV7-9 and J is TRBJ1-1, with 9 bases matching TRBD1. The CDR3 covers 15 residues. Germline CDR1 reads SEHNR; CDR2 reads FQNEAQ (reference sequence). V was clipped by 6 bases and J by 1 base; unmatched bases: 6. The CDR3 DNA sequence: TGTGCCAGCAGACCAAGACAGGGGGAGAACACTGAAGCTTTCTTT. This gives the protein CASRPRQGENTEAFF.

CDR3 region: CASSFDTERDSSNTEAFF. CDR3 nucleotides: TGTGCCAGCAGTTTTGATACGGAGCGGGACTCATCGAACACTGAAGCTTTCTTT. The genes are TRBV12-3 or TRBV12-4 and TRBJ1-1, with a possible D match to TRBD1 (5 bases). CDR3 size: 18 residues. Trimming stripped 3 bases from V and 1 base from J, with 21 bases between.

This clonotype was recorded at least ten times. The V and J genes are TRBV4-2 and TRBJ2-1; D ambiguous. This CDR3 spans 17 amino acids. The V and J ends lost 0 bases and 2 bases respectively, with 14 bases between them. Germline CDR1 is LGHNA and CDR2 is YNFKEQ. The chain's CDR3 is CASSQEIGGLAYNEQFF. The CDR3 coding sequence is TGTGCCAGCAGCCAAGAGATTGGCGGCCTGGCCTACAATGAGCAGTTCTTC.

Ten or more counts support this clonotype. This chain uses TRBV2 with TRBJ1-1; 7 positions agree with TRBD1. The ends lost 4 bases at V and 3 bases at J; junction bases unmatched: 5. The CDR3 extends over 14 amino acids. Germline V lookup: CDR1 SNHLY, CDR2 FYNNEI. The DNA of the CDR3 is TGTGCCAGCAGTGTATACACAGGGGACACTGAAGCTTTCTTT. Residues: CASSVYTGDTEAFF.

This clonotype has ten or more counts. This chain connects TRBV2 to TRBJ2-1; 10 bases map to TRBD2. V shed 7 bases and J 9 bases; nucleotides not matched to a gene: 9. Germline V gene lookup returns CDR1 SNHLY and CDR2 FYNNEI. The CDR3 length is 14 residues. The DNA of the CDR3 is TGTGCCAGCACCCCTAGCGGGGGAATCAGTGAGCAGTTCTTC. Its protein product is CASTPSGGISEQFF.

This clonotype has at least ten counts. The chain couples TRBV5-1 to TRBJ2-2, with a weak D call TRBD1 (6 bases). The germline V and J ends were trimmed by 0 bases and 1 base, with 7 bases remaining between them. The germline CDR1 and CDR2 sequences are SGHRS and YFSETQ. CDR3 length equals 15 residues. CDR3 protein: CASSLEQGNTGELFF. The CDR3, as DNA: TGCGCCAGCAGCTTGGAACAGGGGAACACCGGGGAGCTGTTTTTT.

The genes are TRBV6-6 and TRBJ2-7; either TRBD1 or TRBD2 may fit D (5 bases each). This CDR3 is 11 amino acids long. The V end lost 10 bases, the J end lost 1 base, and 8 bases lay between the germline ends. Per germline, CDR1 MNHNY and CDR2 SVGAGI (reference sequence). The chain's CDR3 is CAIGTSYEQYF. The CDR3 DNA follows: TGTGCCATAGGGACGTCCTACGAGCAGTACTTC.

Ten or more counts support this clonotype. This sequence joins TRBV7-2 and TRBJ2-5; D is unresolved. The CDR3 contains 14 residues. V lost 1 base to trimming and J lost 4 bases, with 10 bases between them. Germline V gene lookup returns CDR1 SGHTA and CDR2 FQGNSA. The CDR3 region is CASSLGPVGETQYF. The CDR3 DNA reads TGTGCCAGCAGCTTAGGACCTGTAGGAGAGACCCAGTACTTC.

This clonotype was seen ten or more times. The rearrangement joins TRBV6-2 or TRBV6-3 to TRBJ2-3; D is ambiguous. Trimming took 8 bases from V and 3 from J, leaving 6 bases between them. CDR1 MNHEY and CDR2 SVGEGT come from the germline V gene. This CDR3 is 11 amino acids long. CDR3: CASATTDTQYF. CDR3 DNA: TGTGCCAGCGCCACTACAGATACGCAGTATTTT.

This clonotype occurred a few times. The chain joins TRBV14 to TRBJ2-1; no clear D gene. V gave up 1 base and J gave up 6 bases, with 7 bases separating them. The CDR3 contains 13 residues. CDR1 is SGHDN, CDR2 FVKESK, per germline. The CDR3 DNA reads as TGTGCCAGCAGCCAAGCTAGGTTCAATGAGCAGTTCTTC. Translation gives CASSQARFNEQFF. The entire variable domain, with the rest obtained from reference TRBV14 and TRBJ2-1, is as follows: EAGVTQFPSHSVIEKGQTVTLRCDPISGHDNLYWYRRVMGKEIKFLLHFVKESKQDESGMPNNRFLAERTGGTYSTLKVQPAELEDSGVYFCASSQARFNEQFFGPGTRLTVL.

This rearrangement joins TRBV7-9 to TRBJ1-1, with D unclear. The germline V gene has CDR1 SEHNR and CDR2 FQNEAQ (reference sequence). Trimming pared 5 bases from V and 0 bases from J, leaving 13 bases between. The CDR3 totals 15 residues. The DNA for the CDR3 is TGTGCCAGCAGCCTCCAGGACGGTCTGAACACTGAAGCTTTCTTT. Amino acids: CASSLQDGLNTEAFF.

This chain connects TRBV20-1 to TRBJ2-3, with D perhaps TRBD1 (7 bases). CDR1 DFQATT and CDR2 SNEGSKA come from the germline V gene (reference sequence). Trimming removed 1 base at V and 3 bases at J, with 20 bases between. The CDR3 sequence is 17 residues long. The CDR3 loop reads CSARALRLPGGTDTQYF. CDR3 coding DNA: TGCAGTGCTAGAGCCCTCCGCCTGCCAGGGGGGACAGATACGCAGTATTTT.

This clonotype was seen ten or more times. CDR3 in DNA: TGTGCCAGCAGTGAAGACGACAGGGGCGGCACCGGGGAGCTGTTTTTT. Its protein is CASSEDDRGGTGELFF. This rearrangement joins TRBV2 to TRBJ2-2; 8 nucleotides match TRBD1. The CDR3 runs 16 residues. CDR1 and CDR2 (germline): SNHLY, FYNNEI. Trimming took 1 base from V and 4 from J; bases not matched to a gene: 5.

This clonotype was counted at least ten times. The V gene is TRBV6-2 or TRBV6-3, the J gene TRBJ2-2, with unresolved D. Germline V gives CDR1 MNHEY, CDR2 SVGEGT. This CDR3 region has 14 residues. Deletions cut 7 bases from V and 6 bases from J, with 15 bases between. The CDR3 reads CASNILGGSGELFF. The CDR3 DNA sequence: TGTGCCAGCAACATCCTGGGTGGCTCCGGGGAGCTGTTTTTT.

This chain joins TRBV7-2 and TRBJ2-5, with 9 bases matching TRBD2. The CDR3 runs 17 residues. The ends lost 2 bases at V and 5 bases at J; junction bases unmatched: 12. Germline V CDR1 and CDR2: SGHTA, FQGNSA. The CDR3 is CASSLNGRGGPEETQYF. CDR3 nucleotide sequence: TGTGCCAGCAGCTTAAATGGGCGGGGGGGCCCGGAGGAGACCCAGTACTTC.

The CDR3 coding sequence is TGTGCCAGCAGTTTAGGTAACGGCCCCCAGCATTTT. As protein: CASSLGNGPQHF. The chain joins TRBV28 to TRBJ1-5; no clear D gene. Trimming left V 2 bases short and J 10 bases short, with 9 bases between. Germline CDR1 reads MDHEN; CDR2 reads SYDVKM. The CDR3 is 12 residues long. Combining the CDR3 with reference TRBV28 and TRBJ1-5 gives the whole variable domain DVKVTQSSRYLVKRTGEKVFLECVQDMDHENMFWYRQDPGLGLRLIYFSYDVKMKEKGDIPEGYSVSREKKERFSLILESASTNQTSMYLCASSLGNGPQHFGDGTRLSIL.

This clonotype was seen a few times. The V gene is TRBV2, the J gene TRBJ2-1, with D perhaps matching TRBD2 (6 bases). Germline lookup yields CDR1 SNHLY and CDR2 FYNNEI. The CDR3 contains 14 residues. With 5 bases removed from V and 8 bases from J, the gap between germline ends came to 16 bases. CDR3 residues: CASSFRDSFDEQFF. CDR3 bases: TGTGCCAGCAGTTTCCGGGACTCTTTTGATGAGCAGTTCTTC.

This clonotype appeared many times. At one end, the junction sequence differs from germline, possibly due to a read error. The chain employs TRBV7-7 and TRBJ2-3, with D unclear. The CDR3 extends over 13 amino acids. Germline loops: CDR1 SSHAT, CDR2 FNYEAQ (reference sequence). The CDR3 nucleotides read TGTGCTAGCAGCTTAGCTCCCACAGATACGCAGTATTTT. Its translation: CASSLAPTDTQYF.

This clonotype was picked up many times. V and J are TRBV12-3 or TRBV12-4 and TRBJ1-5; D uncertain. The CDR3 sequence is 17 residues long. Between the trimmed V and J ends, which lost 5 bases and 0 bases, there was a span of 17 bases. The CDR3 spells CASSQGGGSNSNQPQHF. Here the CDR3 DNA reads TGTGCCAGCAGTCAAGGAGGTGGCAGCAATAGCAATCAGCCCCAGCATTTT.

This clonotype was seen at least ten times. The chain links TRBV6-5 to TRBJ2-3; no clear D. Trimming stripped 2 bases from V and 2 bases from J, with 8 bases between. The CDR3 sequence is 14 residues long. Per germline, CDR1 MNHEY and CDR2 SVGAGI. The CDR3 coding sequence is TGTGCCAGCAGTTACCGCCCTTACACAGATACGCAGTATTTT. Residues: CASSYRPYTDTQYF.